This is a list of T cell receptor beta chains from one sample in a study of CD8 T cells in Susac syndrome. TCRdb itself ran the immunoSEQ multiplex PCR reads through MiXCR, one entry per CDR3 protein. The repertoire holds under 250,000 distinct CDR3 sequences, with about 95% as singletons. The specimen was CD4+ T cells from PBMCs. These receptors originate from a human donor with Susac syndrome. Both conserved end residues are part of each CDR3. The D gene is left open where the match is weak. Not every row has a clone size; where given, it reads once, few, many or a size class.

cdr3_aa: CSARPFLSQGEAFF
cdr3_nt: TGCAGTGCTAGGCCCTTTCTTTCTCAGGGTGAAGCTTTCTTT
d_call: -
j_call: TRBJ1-1
cdr3_length: 14
v_call: TRBV20-1
clone_size: -

cdr3_aa: CASSERTRPGYTF
cdr3_nt: TGTGCCAGCAGTGAACGGACCCGTCCGGGCTACACCTTC
d_call: -
j_call: TRBJ1-2
cdr3_length: 13
v_call: TRBV2
clone_size: -

cdr3_aa: CASSYVGSQLTYEQYF
cdr3_nt: TGTGCCAGCAGTTACGTTGGGAGCCAGTTAACCTACGAGCAGTACTTC
d_call: -
j_call: TRBJ2-7
cdr3_length: 16
v_call: TRBV6-5
clone_size: -

cdr3_aa: CASSPSGTRNTGELFF
cdr3_nt: TGTGCCAGTAGTCCATCCGGGACTCGGAACACCGGGGAGCTGTTTTTT
d_call: -
j_call: TRBJ2-2
cdr3_length: 16
v_call: TRBV19
clone_size: once

cdr3_aa: CASSDRGDSYNEQFF
cdr3_nt: TGTGCCAGCAGTGACAGGGGGGACTCCTACAATGAGCAGTTCTTC
d_call: TRBD1
j_call: TRBJ2-1
cdr3_length: 15
v_call: TRBV6-2/TRBV6-3
clone_size: -

cdr3_aa: CASSLDDRVAGELFF
cdr3_nt: TGTGCCAGCAGCTTGGATGACAGGGTAGCCGGGGAGCTGTTTTTT
d_call: TRBD1
j_call: TRBJ2-2
cdr3_length: 15
v_call: TRBV5-4
clone_size: once

cdr3_aa: CASSYSPTGGVYNEQFF
cdr3_nt: TGTGCCAGCAGTTACTCCCCTACGGGGGGGGTGTACAATGAGCAGTTCTTC
d_call: TRBD2
j_call: TRBJ2-1
cdr3_length: 17
v_call: TRBV6-2/TRBV6-3
clone_size: once

cdr3_aa: CASSLEQGSEQYF
cdr3_nt: TGCGCCAGCAGCTTGGAACAGGGGAGCGAGCAGTACTTC
d_call: TRBD1
j_call: TRBJ2-7
cdr3_length: 13
v_call: TRBV5-1
clone_size: -

cdr3_aa: CAWSKLVGTGDGQPQHF
cdr3_nt: TGTGCCTGGAGCAAGCTCGTCGGGACAGGGGATGGTCAGCCCCAGCATTTT
d_call: TRBD1
j_call: TRBJ1-5
cdr3_length: 17
v_call: TRBV30
clone_size: -

cdr3_aa: CASSLAPANTEAFF
cdr3_nt: TGTGCCAGCAGTTTAGCGCCGGCGAACACTGAAGCTTTCTTT
d_call: -
j_call: TRBJ1-1
cdr3_length: 14
v_call: TRBV12-3/TRBV12-4
clone_size: -

cdr3_aa: CASSTGQANTEAFF
cdr3_nt: TGCGCCAGCAGCACTGGACAGGCGAACACTGAAGCTTTCTTT
d_call: TRBD1
j_call: TRBJ1-1
cdr3_length: 14
v_call: TRBV5-1
clone_size: once

cdr3_aa: CASSQILQGAGEKLFF
cdr3_nt: TGTGCCAGCAGCCAGATCCTACAGGGGGCGGGGGAAAAACTGTTTTTT
d_call: TRBD1
j_call: TRBJ1-4
cdr3_length: 16
v_call: TRBV5-6
clone_size: -

cdr3_aa: CASSQRRARAFF
cdr3_nt: TGTGCCAGCAGCCAGCGCAGGGCTCGAGCTTTCTTT
d_call: -
j_call: TRBJ1-1
cdr3_length: 12
v_call: TRBV14
clone_size: -

cdr3_aa: CASSLESGGGDEQYF
cdr3_nt: TGCGCCAGCAGCCTGGAAAGCGGGGGCGGCGACGAGCAGTACTTC
d_call: TRBD2
j_call: TRBJ2-7
cdr3_length: 15
v_call: TRBV5-1
clone_size: once

cdr3_aa: CSVADWTEGGWGNQPQHF
cdr3_nt: TGCAGCGTTGCTGATTGGACTGAAGGAGGGTGGGGCAATCAGCCCCAGCATTTT
d_call: -
j_call: TRBJ1-5
cdr3_length: 18
v_call: TRBV29-1
clone_size: -

cdr3_aa: CSVRAGNTEAFF
cdr3_nt: TGCAGCGTGCGGGCGGGGAACACTGAAGCTTTCTTT
d_call: -
j_call: TRBJ1-1
cdr3_length: 12
v_call: TRBV29-1
clone_size: -

cdr3_aa: CSARETSGGSIKQFF
cdr3_nt: TGCAGTGCTAGAGAGACTAGCGGGGGGTCTATTAAGCAGTTCTTC
d_call: TRBD2
j_call: TRBJ2-1
cdr3_length: 15
v_call: TRBV20-1
clone_size: -

cdr3_aa: CASSLANPPSTDTQYF
cdr3_nt: TGCGCCAGCAGCTTGGCCAATCCGCCTAGCACAGATACGCAGTATTTT
d_call: -
j_call: TRBJ2-3
cdr3_length: 16
v_call: TRBV5-1
clone_size: -

cdr3_aa: CSARAGSVNTEAFF
cdr3_nt: TGCAGTGCTAGAGCAGGGTCGGTGAACACTGAAGCTTTCTTT
d_call: -
j_call: TRBJ1-1
cdr3_length: 14
v_call: TRBV20-1
clone_size: -